The T cell receptor (beta chain) under discussion was sequenced for a study of T cells in narcolepsy. Study-level points and caveats: No autoreactive T cell clone sequences appeared in some memory CD4+ repertoires. Autoreactive HCRT-specific and TRIB2-specific clonotypes were marked in same-patient CSF-versus-blood CD4+ comparisons. Autoreactive clonotypes reportedly recurred in blood of same and different patients, not controls.

The assay was immunoSEQ multiplex PCR, and TCRdb's table has in-frame clones only and misses some. The top ten hold 1.2% of the sample, which has 25,000 to 35,000 clones, 78% seen once. As regards this clone: Its antigen is not known.

The CDR3 totals 15 residues. Germline V gene sequence: CDR1 MNHEY, CDR2 SVGAGI. V lost 6 bases, J lost 4 bases, and 8 bases stayed unmatched. The V and J genes are TRBV6-5 and TRBJ1-3, with 8 bases identical to TRBD1. This clonotype originated in a human donor with narcolepsy. Sequences were obtained from CD45RA- memory CD4+ T cells from PBMCs. As DNA, the CDR3 is TGTGCCAGCAGCAGAGGACAGGGTGGCGGAAACACCATATATTTT. It encodes CASSRGQGGGNTIYF.